Listed below are T cell receptor beta chains from one sample, sequenced in a study of vaccination and CD4 T cells after COVID-19. Their specific antigens are unknown. TCRdb recomputed calls from the PCR reads with MiXCR, one row per CDR3 protein. Here the sample spans roughly 15,000 distinct CDR3 sequences, about 46% being singletons. The sample comprised CD4+ T cells from blood, cultured in vitro. The receptor source for this set is a human donor who had recovered from COVID-19. CDR3s include the opening cysteine and the closing phenylalanine or tryptophan. D genes are given only for firm matches. Rows may omit the clone size; those that give it use once, few, many or a size class.

NA,TRBV7-9,TRBJ2-3,NA,TGTGCCAGCAGCCAACATTTTACAGATACGCAGTATTTT,CASSQHFTDTQYF
NA,TRBV20-1,TRBJ1-2,NA,TGCAGTGCCCCCAGGGCCCCGGGTGGCTACACCTTC,CSAPRAPGGYTF
few,TRBV6-1,TRBJ2-5,TRBD1,TGTGCCAGCAGCCCACCGGGACAGGGGTACCAAGAGACCCAGTACTTC,CASSPPGQGYQETQYF
NA,TRBV7-2,TRBJ2-2,NA,TGTGCCAGCACCTTGTACATGAGATCTGACCCCGGGGAGCTGTTTTTT,CASTLYMRSDPGELFF
NA,TRBV19,TRBJ2-5,NA,TGTGCCAGTAGTATGCGTGTTAGGGGCGAGACCCAGTACTTC,CASSMRVRGETQYF
NA,TRBV12-5,TRBJ2-5,TRBD1,TGTGCTAGTGGTTTGGAAACAGGGGTTGGAGAGACCCAGTACTTC,CASGLETGVGETQYF
few,TRBV11-3,TRBJ2-7,NA,TGTGCCAGCAGCTCCGGGGCCAACTACGAGCAGTACTTC,CASSSGANYEQYF
few,TRBV2,TRBJ1-2,TRBD1,TGTGCCAGCAGTGAAGCGTCAGGGGGCGGCTATGGCTACACCTTC,CASSEASGGGYGYTF
NA,TRBV6-2/TRBV6-3,TRBJ2-7,TRBD1,TGTGCCAGCAGTTATTCAGACAGGGCGAGCGAGCAGTACTTC,CASSYSDRASEQYF
few,TRBV19,TRBJ1-5,NA,TGTGCCAGTAGTGAGTTGGGCAATCAGCCCCAGCATTTT,CASSELGNQPQHF
NA,TRBV7-2,TRBJ2-2,NA,TGTGCCAGCAGCCCCTTTAACGTCGGGGAGCTGTTTTTT,CASSPFNVGELFF
few,TRBV11-2,TRBJ1-1,TRBD1,TGTGCCAGCAGCTCCCAACAGGGGGCCACTGAAGCTTTCTTT,CASSSQQGATEAFF
few,TRBV6-5,TRBJ2-5,NA,TGTGCCAGCAGTTTCTCGGGGCAGGAAGAGACCCAGTACTTC,CASSFSGQEETQYF
few,TRBV24-1,TRBJ1-2,NA,TGTGCCACCAGGCCGAACGGAGGCGAATATGGCTACACCTTC,CATRPNGGEYGYTF
NA,TRBV15,TRBJ2-7,NA,TGTGCCACCAGCAGAGAAATGGGACAGCCGCGGGGAGAGCAGTACTTC,CATSREMGQPRGEQYF
NA,TRBV6-1,TRBJ1-5,NA,TGTGCCAGCAGTCCGACTACAGGTAGCAATCAGTCCCAGCATTTT,CASSPTTGSNQSQHF
NA,TRBV7-2,TRBJ2-5,NA,TGTGCCAGCAGCTTACTCAACGGGGTTGTCGCGCAGACCCAGTACTTC,CASSLLNGVVAQTQYF
NA,TRBV15,TRBJ1-5,TRBD1,TGTGCCACCAGCGAAGGGGGCCATAGCAATCAGCCCCAGCATTTT,CATSEGGHSNQPQHF
NA,TRBV7-2,TRBJ2-3,TRBD2,TGTGCCAGCGGATTACTAGCGGGAAGCACAGATACGCAGTATTTT,CASGLLAGSTDTQYF
NA,TRBV29-1,TRBJ1-2,NA,TGCAGCGTTGACAGGGGCGGCTACATCTTC,CSVDRGGYIF
few,TRBV25-1,TRBJ1-1,NA,TGTGCCAGCAGTGGGGGGCGGGACACTGAAGCTTTCTTT,CASSGGRDTEAFF
NA,TRBV6-1,TRBJ1-3,NA,TGTGCCACTGTACAGGGAGATGTGAGAAACACCATATATTTT,CATVQGDVRNTIYF
NA,TRBV12-3/TRBV12-4,TRBJ1-2,NA,TGTGCCAGCAGTCCCGGTCCTGGGCCCCTTAACTATGGCTACACCTTC,CASSPGPGPLNYGYTF
medium-sized,TRBV7-8,TRBJ1-2,NA,TGTGCCAGCAGCTTAGAATCGAGAAACTATGGCTACACCTTC,CASSLESRNYGYTF
few,TRBV19,TRBJ1-2,NA,TGTGCCAGTAGTATGCGGACGTCAGATGGCTACACCTTC,CASSMRTSDGYTF
few,TRBV6-1,TRBJ1-2,NA,TGTGCCAGCAGTGTCATGGGGGGCGAAGAAGCCGGCTACACCTTC,CASSVMGGEEAGYTF
NA,TRBV6-2/TRBV6-3,TRBJ1-1,TRBD1,TGTGCCAGCAGCGGGACAGGGGGCGCGATGGTGGCTTTCTTT,CASSGTGGAMVAFF
NA,TRBV20-1,TRBJ2-2,NA,TGCAGTGCTAGGGCTGGCACCGGGGAGCTGTTTTTT,CSARAGTGELFF
NA,TRBV25-1,TRBJ1-1,NA,TGTGCCAGCAGTGTCCCGGGACGACAAGCTTTCTTT,CASSVPGRQAFF
NA,TRBV7-3,TRBJ1-1,NA,TGTGCCAGCAGCTTTGTTGGTGGGCTGGATACTGAAGCTTTCTTT,CASSFVGGLDTEAFF
NA,TRBV15,TRBJ2-7,NA,TGTGCCACCAGCCCCCGTCCACAGAACGAGCAGTACTTC,CATSPRPQNEQYF